The 10 T cell receptor beta chains below all came from one sample that was sequenced in a study of blood T cell repertoires in COVID-19. The repertoire was sequenced with immunoSEQ multiplex PCR; TCRdb's copy has only in-frame clones and lacks some. Counted here are 110,000 or so clones, nearly 90% occurring once; the ten biggest clones make up more than 7%. Sequences were obtained from peripheral blood. These receptors were collected from a woman between 65 and 79 years old who had recovered from COVID-19.

This clone ranks as large. The CDR3 loop reads CASSYGSGNGNTIYF. In DNA, the CDR3 is TGTGCCAGCAGTTACGGTTCAGGGAATGGAAACACCATATATTTT. The chain carries TRBV6-6 and TRBJ1-3; the D gene is possibly TRBD1 (5 bases). The CDR3 sequence is 15 residues long. The germline CDR1 and CDR2 sequences are MNHNY and SVGAGI (reference sequence). Trimming pared 2 bases from V and 3 bases from J, leaving 11 bases between.

CDR3 residues: CASSQGTPQGVPGNTIYF. In DNA form, the CDR3 reads TGCGCCAGCAGCCAAGGTACCCCACAGGGAGTTCCTGGAAACACCATATATTTT. The rearrangement links TRBV4-3 to TRBJ1-3; D might be TRBD1 (6 bases). This CDR3 spans 18 amino acids. Between the trimmed V and J ends, which lost 1 base and 2 bases, there was a span of 18 bases. Germline-derived CDR1 and CDR2 are LGHNA and YSLEER.

The chain combines TRBV6-4 with TRBJ2-3; 9 nucleotides match TRBD1. This CDR3 has 16 amino acids. J gave up 3 bases and V 6 bases, and 10 bases lay outside the gene matches. CDR1 and CDR2 from the germline V gene are MRHNA and SNTAGT. The DNA for the CDR3 is TGTGCCAGCAGCCCCCTGACAGGGGGAGGGACAGATACGCAGTATTTT. This encodes CASSPLTGGGTDTQYF.

V gene TRBV3-1 (or the pseudogene TRBV3-2) combines with J gene TRBJ2-2; a possible D gene is TRBD2 (5 bases). This CDR3 has 15 residues. The ends were cut back, 1 base at V and 3 bases at J, with 9 bases in the middle. The V gene's germline CDR1 is LGHDT and CDR2 YNNKEL (reference sequence). This chain's CDR3 is CASSQVRGYTGELFF. CDR3 DNA sequence: TGTGCCAGCAGCCAAGTGCGAGGGTACACCGGGGAGCTGTTTTTT.

This chain uses TRBV7-2 with TRBJ2-7; D is ambiguous. Between the trimmed V and J ends, which lost 5 bases and 0 bases, there was a span of 11 bases. Germline CDR1 reads SGHTA; CDR2 reads FQGNSA. CDR3 length: 14 amino acids. The CDR3 DNA reads as TGTGCCAGCAGCCCAGACTGGAGCTCCTACGAGCAGTACTTC. The encoded protein is CASSPDWSSYEQYF.

This chain joins TRBV28 and TRBJ1-2; tentative D call: TRBD1 (6 bases). V lost 8 bases and J lost 5, with 18 bases in between. This CDR3 is built from 14 residues. In germline, CDR1 is MDHEN, CDR2 SYDVKM. The CDR3: CASGPPRGWYGYTF. Here the CDR3 DNA reads TGTGCCAGCGGGCCCCCTAGGGGGTGGTATGGCTACACCTTC.

V and J are TRBV7-8 and TRBJ2-3, with 8 bases that match TRBD2. After removal of 7 bases from V and 6 bases from J, the junction contained 12 bases not matched to a gene. CDR3 length equals 15 residues. Germline-derived CDR1 and CDR2 are SGHVS and FQNEAQ. CDR3 loop: CASNTGGGSSDTQYF. The CDR3 nucleotides are TGTGCCAGCAATACCGGCGGGGGGTCTTCCGATACGCAGTATTTT.

The chain uses TRBV12-3 or TRBV12-4 and TRBJ1-1; D gene ambiguous. V lost 3 bases and J 4 bases, leaving 3 bases between the germline ends. The CDR3 totals 11 residues. The CDR3 loop is CASSFSTEAFF. For the CDR3, the DNA is TGTGCCAGCAGTTTTAGCACTGAAGCTTTCTTT.

The chain joins TRBV5-1 to TRBJ2-5; D is undetermined. The CDR3 runs 13 residues. Germline lookup yields CDR1 SGHRS and CDR2 YFSETQ. V was shortened by 1 base and J by 2 bases, with 6 bases between the two germline ends. The CDR3 here is CASSLYSQETQYF. CDR3 in DNA: TGCGCCAGCAGCTTGTACAGTCAAGAGACCCAGTACTTC.

This sequence joins TRBV14 and TRBJ1-2, with unresolved D. Germline V CDR1 and CDR2: SGHDN, FVKESK. V was cut by 4 bases and J by 3 bases, with 15 bases left in between. CDR3 length equals 15 residues. CDR3 bases: TGTGCCAGCAGCCGAACCCACGGACTTGACTATGGCTACACCTTC. Translation gives CASSRTHGLDYGYTF.